The 3 T cell receptor beta chains below all came from one sample that was sequenced in a study of blood T cell repertoires in COVID-19. Libraries were prepared by immunoSEQ multiplex PCR; TCRdb keeps only in-frame clonotypes and omits some of them. The sample lists 300,000 to 500,000 clones, roughly 90% occurring once. The sequencing sample was made of PBMCs or T cells enriched from blood (not recorded which). These receptors were collected from a woman aged 30 to 39 with acute COVID-19.

The chain recombines TRBV24-1 with TRBJ2-1; TRBD2 aligns across 9 bases. J gave up 6 bases and V 9 bases, and 11 bases lay outside the gene matches. Germline V gene sequence: CDR1 KGHDR, CDR2 SFDVKD. The CDR3 is made up of 15 amino acids. CDR3 amino acids: CATGPKAGGRNEQFF. The CDR3 DNA is TGTGCCACCGGTCCCAAAGCGGGGGGCCGCAATGAGCAGTTCTTC.

The rearrangement joins TRBV27 to TRBJ1-2; TRBD1 matches 8 bases. V lost 5 bases and J lost 4; bases outside the gene matches: 6. CDR1 is MNHEY, CDR2 SMNVEV, per germline (reference sequence). The CDR3 length is 14 residues. Written as DNA, the CDR3 is TGTGCCAGCAGTCACCCCGGACAGGGCTATGGCTACACCTTC. Amino acids: CASSHPGQGYGYTF.

The genes are TRBV29-1 and TRBJ1-1, with D maybe TRBD1 (6 bases). V gave up 7 bases and J gave up 8 bases, with 17 bases separating them. Per germline, CDR1 SQVTM and CDR2 ANQGSEA. The CDR3 length is 12 residues. As DNA, the CDR3 is TGCAGCGCGCACGGGGACACCCAAGAAGCTTTCTTT. It is translated as CSAHGDTQEAFF.